A selection of T cell receptor beta chains follows, all from one sample in a study of shared clonotypes between healthy human individuals. Here immunoSEQ multiplex PCR was the method, and the copy in TCRdb shows in-frame clones only, minus some. The top ten clones hold approximately 25% of a sample with 90,000 to 130,000 clones, more than 65% of them seen once. Sequenced sample: memory CD8+ T cells sorted from blood. Receptors originate from a young woman in good health. Each CDR3 is given with its conserved first and last residue. A D gene is named only where the DNA matches it firmly. The listing skips clone size in some rows; elsewhere it reads once, few, many or a size class.

d_gene: .; v_gene: TRBV27; abundance: few; len: 13; j_gene: TRBJ2-7; CDR3aa: CASSLSPTYEQYF; CDR3nt: TGTGCCAGCAGTTTGAGCCCCACCTACGAGCAGTACTTC
d_gene: .; v_gene: TRBV28; abundance: .; len: 14; j_gene: TRBJ1-5; CDR3aa: CASSLRASNQPQHF; CDR3nt: TGTGCCAGCAGCTTAAGGGCGAGCAATCAGCCCCAGCATTTT
d_gene: TRBD2; v_gene: TRBV7-8; abundance: few; len: 17; j_gene: TRBJ2-1; CDR3aa: CASSPLAGGSSYNEQFF; CDR3nt: TGTGCCAGCAGCCCCCTAGCGGGAGGGAGCTCCTACAATGAGCAGTTCTTC
d_gene: .; v_gene: TRBV19; abundance: .; len: 15; j_gene: TRBJ1-1; CDR3aa: CASSIGQAGNTEAFF; CDR3nt: TGTGCCAGTAGTATAGGTCAGGCGGGGAACACTGAAGCTTTCTTT
d_gene: .; v_gene: TRBV6-1; abundance: .; len: 12; j_gene: TRBJ1-5; CDR3aa: CASTHSNQPQHF; CDR3nt: TGTGCCAGCACGCATAGCAATCAGCCCCAGCATTTT
d_gene: .; v_gene: TRBV5-4; abundance: few; len: 15; j_gene: TRBJ2-7; CDR3aa: CASSWAYRESDEQYF; CDR3nt: TGTGCCAGCAGCTGGGCCTACAGGGAATCAGACGAGCAGTACTTC
d_gene: .; v_gene: TRBV7-8; abundance: .; len: 15; j_gene: TRBJ2-7; CDR3aa: CASSSGSSSFYEQYF; CDR3nt: TGTGCCAGCAGTTCCGGGAGCTCCTCCTTTTACGAGCAGTACTTC
d_gene: .; v_gene: TRBV27; abundance: .; len: 14; j_gene: TRBJ2-3; CDR3aa: CASSLLVATDTQYF; CDR3nt: TGTGCCAGCAGTTTATTGGTGGCCACAGATACGCAGTATTTT
d_gene: TRBD2; v_gene: TRBV7-9; abundance: .; len: 16; j_gene: TRBJ2-1; CDR3aa: CASSPALAGGFGEQFF; CDR3nt: TGTGCCAGCAGCCCCGCTCTAGCGGGAGGGTTTGGTGAGCAGTTCTTC
d_gene: TRBD2; v_gene: TRBV7-2; abundance: .; len: 18; j_gene: TRBJ2-1; CDR3aa: CASSLESGRRVSYNEQFF; CDR3nt: TGTGCCAGCAGCTTAGAGAGCGGGAGAAGAGTTTCCTACAATGAGCAGTTCTTC
d_gene: .; v_gene: TRBV2; abundance: .; len: 14; j_gene: TRBJ1-1; CDR3aa: CASSRTIMNTEAFF; CDR3nt: TGTGCCAGCAGCCGGACAATCATGAACACTGAAGCTTTCTTT
d_gene: .; v_gene: TRBV11-1; abundance: .; len: 15; j_gene: TRBJ2-3; CDR3aa: CASSLLGTSTDTQYF; CDR3nt: TGTGCCAGCAGCTTACTGGGGACAAGCACAGATACGCAGTATTTT
d_gene: .; v_gene: TRBV28; abundance: .; len: 15; j_gene: TRBJ1-2; CDR3aa: CASGDYWGTNYGYTF; CDR3nt: TGTGCCAGCGGGGATTATTGGGGCACTAACTATGGCTACACCTTC
d_gene: .; v_gene: TRBV4-2; abundance: .; len: 16; j_gene: TRBJ2-3; CDR3aa: CASSQDEGGHTDTQYF; CDR3nt: TGTGCCAGCAGCCAAGACGAGGGAGGACACACAGATACGCAGTATTTT
d_gene: .; v_gene: TRBV25-1; abundance: once; len: 14; j_gene: TRBJ1-1; CDR3aa: CASSGLQQNTEAFF; CDR3nt: TGTGCCAGCAGTGGCCTACAGCAGAACACTGAAGCTTTCTTT
d_gene: .; v_gene: TRBV25-1; abundance: .; len: 14; j_gene: TRBJ2-1; CDR3aa: CASGTGVYYNEQFF; CDR3nt: TGTGCCAGCGGTACTGGGGTTTATTATAATGAGCAGTTCTTC
d_gene: .; v_gene: TRBV28; abundance: few; len: 12; j_gene: TRBJ1-1; CDR3aa: CASSQPNTEAFF; CDR3nt: TGTGCCAGCAGTCAACCGAACACTGAAGCTTTCTTT
d_gene: .; v_gene: TRBV9; abundance: .; len: 14; j_gene: TRBJ1-1; CDR3aa: CASSLGGAGTEAFF; CDR3nt: TGTGCCAGCAGCCTGGGAGGGGCAGGCACTGAAGCTTTCTTT
d_gene: TRBD1; v_gene: TRBV6-1; abundance: few; len: 16; j_gene: TRBJ2-7; CDR3aa: CASSDTPGQGAGEQYF; CDR3nt: TGTGCCAGCAGTGATACACCGGGACAGGGGGCGGGTGAGCAGTACTTC
d_gene: .; v_gene: TRBV29-1; abundance: .; len: 11; j_gene: TRBJ2-7; CDR3aa: CSVEVVYEQYF; CDR3nt: TGCAGCGTTGAAGTGGTCTACGAGCAGTACTTC
d_gene: TRBD1; v_gene: TRBV28; abundance: .; len: 15; j_gene: TRBJ1-3; CDR3aa: CASSWTGVSGNTIYF; CDR3nt: TGTGCCAGCAGTTGGACAGGGGTCTCTGGAAACACCATATATTTT
d_gene: .; v_gene: TRBV7-2; abundance: .; len: 16; j_gene: TRBJ1-5; CDR3aa: CASSLRGVSINQPQHF; CDR3nt: TGTGCCAGCAGCTTAAGAGGGGTATCGATCAATCAGCCCCAGCATTTT
d_gene: TRBD1; v_gene: TRBV2; abundance: .; len: 13; j_gene: TRBJ2-2; CDR3aa: CANRDRGRGELFF; CDR3nt: TGTGCCAACCGGGACAGGGGGCGCGGGGAGCTGTTTTTT
d_gene: .; v_gene: TRBV19; abundance: few; len: 15; j_gene: TRBJ2-2; CDR3aa: CASSKGTLNTGELFF; CDR3nt: TGTGCCAGTAGTAAAGGTACCCTGAACACCGGGGAGCTGTTTTTT